Following are 13 T cell receptor beta chains from one sample sequenced in a study of T-cell reconstitution after alpha-beta-depleted transplantation in children. TCRbeta library construction was performed incorporating unique molecular identifiers. MiXCR, run by TCRdb on the PCR reads, gives a single entry per CDR3 protein. The sample records 800,000 to 1,000,000 distinct CDR3 sequences, about 29% being singletons. The sequencing used PBMCs, mostly from graft donor cells, collected 360 days after TCRalphabeta/CD19-depleted stem cell transplant. These receptors all come from a boy under three years old who had a stem cell transplant for SCID, so the T cells may come from the graft donor.

This clonotype turned up a few times. This chain connects TRBV20-1 to TRBJ2-3; TRBD2 matches at 8 bases. CDR3 size: 15 residues. V was pared by 5 bases and J by 0 bases, with 7 bases of the junction left unmatched. Germline V lookup: CDR1 DFQATT, CDR2 SNEGSKA (reference sequence). The CDR3 loop reads CSASKAGASTDTQYF. In DNA, the CDR3 is TGCAGTGCTTCTAAAGCGGGGGCTAGCACAGATACGCAGTATTTT.

This clonotype was recorded at least ten times. This rearrangement joins TRBV3-1 to TRBJ2-2; D gene ambiguous. Germline V gene sequence: CDR1 LGHDT, CDR2 YNNKEL (reference sequence). The V and J ends lost 3 bases and 1 base respectively, with 3 bases between them. The CDR3 sequence is 13 residues long. CDR3 DNA sequence: TGTGCCAGCAGCCACCTGAACACCGGGGAGCTGTTTTTT. Residues: CASSHLNTGELFF.

In this sample, this clonotype turned up a few times. V usage is TRBV20-1 and J usage is TRBJ2-3, with D unclear. With 1 base removed from V and 2 bases from J, the gap between germline ends came to 13 bases. The CDR3 has 15 amino acids. Germline values: CDR1 DFQATT, CDR2 SNEGSKA (reference sequence). DNA for the CDR3: TGCAGTGCTAGAGGGGGTCTAAGGGCCACAGATACGCAGTATTTT. The encoded protein is CSARGGLRATDTQYF.

This clonotype was detected a few times. The rearrangement joins TRBV20-1 to TRBJ2-5; D not resolved. Trimming stripped 0 bases from V and 0 bases from J, with 11 bases between. Germline V CDR1 and CDR2: DFQATT, SNEGSKA (reference sequence). The CDR3 is made up of 15 amino acids. The CDR3 DNA reads TGCAGTGCTAGAGATCCAAAGGAGTACCAAGAGACCCAGTACTTC. It translates to CSARDPKEYQETQYF.

The chain joins TRBV11-2 to TRBJ1-3; the D gene is possibly TRBD1 (6 bases). The V gene lost 0 bases and the J gene lost 4 bases, with 7 bases spanning the gap. CDR3 length: 14 amino acids. CDR1 SGHAT and CDR2 FQNNGV come from the germline V gene. The CDR3 is CASSLDRGGNTIYF. In nucleotides, the CDR3 is TGTGCCAGCAGCTTAGACAGGGGAGGAAACACCATATATTTT.

The sample holds a few counts of this clonotype. The chain is built from TRBV9 and TRBJ2-1, with 9 nucleotides matching TRBD1. Germline V lookup: CDR1 SGDLS, CDR2 YYNGEE. This CDR3 comprises 14 residues. V shed 3 bases, J shed 6 bases, and the junction held 4 bases outside the gene matches. In DNA form, the CDR3 reads TGTGCCAGCAGCGAACAGGGGGCGCGCAATGAGCAGTTCTTC. Protein: CASSEQGARNEQFF.

This CDR3 reads CATSREATWDEKLFF. The CDR3, as DNA: TGTGCCACCAGCAGAGAGGCCACATGGGATGAAAAACTGTTTTTT. J is TRBJ1-4 and V is TRBV15; D is unresolved. The CDR3 consists of 15 residues. The V and J ends lost 0 bases and 6 bases respectively, with 11 bases between them. Looked up from germline, CDR1 is LNHNV and CDR2 is YYDKDF (reference sequence).

This chain joins TRBV12-3 or TRBV12-4 and TRBJ2-5; D might be TRBD2 (6 bases). The CDR3 contains 16 residues. V lost 5 bases to trimming and J lost 3 bases, with 19 bases between them. The CDR3 loop reads CASSPYGGLAEETQYF. The CDR3 DNA is TGTGCCAGCAGTCCATACGGGGGATTAGCGGAAGAGACCCAGTACTTC.

The V call is TRBV2, the J call TRBJ1-6; D is undetermined. V was pared by 5 bases and J by 10 bases, with 18 bases between. Germline values: CDR1 SNHLY, CDR2 FYNNEI. The CDR3 sequence is 15 residues long. The CDR3 coding sequence is TGTGCCAGCAGTCCCTTCCGGGCCCCGAGATCACCCCTCCACTTT. Protein sequence: CASSPFRAPRSPLHF.

This clonotype was seen a few times. The chain recombines TRBV20-1 with TRBJ2-1; D possibly uses TRBD1 or TRBD2 (5 bases each). V was cut by 6 bases and J by 4 bases, with 10 bases left in between. Germline CDR1 DFQATT, CDR2 SNEGSKA (reference sequence). The CDR3 has 12 residues. The CDR3: CSARGPYNEQFF. The CDR3 bases are TGCAGTGCCCGGGGACCGTACAATGAGCAGTTCTTC.

V gene TRBV27 combines with J gene TRBJ2-3; the D gene is possibly TRBD2 (7 bases). CDR1 and CDR2 (germline): MNHEY, SMNVEV (reference sequence). The CDR3 totals 14 residues. V was trimmed by 6 bases and J by 3 bases, leaving 13 bases between them. DNA for the CDR3: TGTGCCAGCAGGAGGGCGGGGGCAACAGATACGCAGTATTTT. Translation gives CASRRAGATDTQYF.

This clonotype was observed a handful of times. This chain connects TRBV7-8 to TRBJ2-2; TRBD1 is a possible D gene (7 bases). V lost 6 bases to trimming and J lost 6 bases, with 17 bases between them. The CDR3 loop spans 15 amino acids. Looked up from germline, CDR1 is SGHVS and CDR2 is FQNEAQ. CDR3 region: CASSSMEGAAGELFF. DNA for the CDR3: TGTGCCAGCAGTTCCATGGAGGGGGCGGCCGGGGAGCTGTTTTTT.

This clonotype was seen more than once but under ten times. V and J are TRBV28 and TRBJ2-4; unclear D gene. V dropped 4 bases and J dropped 0 bases, with 10 bases sitting between them. In germline, CDR1 is MDHEN, CDR2 SYDVKM. The CDR3 consists of 15 residues. CDR3 DNA sequence: TGTGCCAGCAGTTCCCCCCGGCTAGCCAAAAACATTCAGTACTTC. It is translated as CASSSPRLAKNIQYF.